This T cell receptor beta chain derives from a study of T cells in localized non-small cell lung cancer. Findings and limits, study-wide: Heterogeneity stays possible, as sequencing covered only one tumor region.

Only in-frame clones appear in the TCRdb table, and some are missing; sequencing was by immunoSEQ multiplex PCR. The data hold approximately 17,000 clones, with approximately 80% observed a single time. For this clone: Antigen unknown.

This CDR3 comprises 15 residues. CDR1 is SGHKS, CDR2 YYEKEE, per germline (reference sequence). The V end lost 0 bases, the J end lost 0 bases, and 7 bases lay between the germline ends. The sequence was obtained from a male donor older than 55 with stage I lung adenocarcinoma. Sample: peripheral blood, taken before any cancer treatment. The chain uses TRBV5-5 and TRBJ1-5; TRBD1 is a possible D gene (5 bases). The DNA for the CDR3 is TGTGCCAGCAGCTTGGGACAGTATAGCAATCAGCCCCAGCATTTT. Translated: CASSLGQYSNQPQHF.